The T cell receptor beta chain described here comes from a study of beta chain features in type 1 diabetes. Study context: Patients and healthy donors were similar in age, gender and cell yields.

The whole isolated RNA underwent reverse transcription, so sequencing captured expressed TCRB transcripts. Assay: immunoSEQ multiplex PCR; the TCRdb copy retains only in-frame clones and omits some. Here the sample spans around 690,000 clones, roughly an eighth being singletons. Comment on this clone: The antigen is not known.

Deletions cut 5 bases from V and 7 bases from J, with 11 bases between. CDR3 length equals 12 residues. CDR1 and CDR2 (germline): MDHEN, SYDVKM. Study outcomes and limitations: A potential PCR bias toward shorter templates would be equal in patient and control samples. Moderate but significant shortening of TCRB CDR3s was recorded in all four CD4+ subsets from Type 1 diabetes patients.

The gene calls are TRBV28 and TRBJ2-5; D unresolved. This clonotype was obtained from a man younger than 45 with type 1 diabetes. The source material was naive CD4+ T cells from blood. The CDR3 DNA sequence: TGTGCCAGCAGTATAACCTTGAGGACCCAGTACTTC. Its translation: CASSITLRTQYF.